What follows are 12 T cell receptor beta chains derived from one specimen sequenced in a study of CD8 T cells in Susac syndrome. An amount of RNA that ranged from roughly 0.5 to 1 ug was reverse transcribed with random hexamers. One entry per CDR3 protein results from TCRdb running MiXCR on the immunoSEQ multiplex PCR reads. The sample records hundreds of thousands of distinct CDR3 sequences, more than 80% being singletons. Sample: CD8+ T cells from PBMCs. The receptors were gathered from a human donor with multiple sclerosis.

The chain has TRBV20-1 and TRBJ2-1; 8 nucleotides align to TRBD2. Germline assignment: CDR1 DFQATT and CDR2 SNEGSKA (reference sequence). CDR3 length: 18 residues. Unmatched junction bases numbered 10, after V lost 0 bases and J lost 0 bases. The CDR3 loop is CSARDRVSGESSYNEQFF. CDR3 sequence (DNA): TGCAGTGCTAGAGATCGGGTTAGCGGGGAGAGCTCCTACAATGAGCAGTTCTTC.

Only one count was recorded for this clonotype. The chain employs TRBV7-9 and TRBJ1-4, with 7 bases lining up with TRBD1. The CDR3 has 14 residues. V lost 2 bases, J lost 7 bases, and 4 bases stayed unmatched. Germline V lookup: CDR1 SEHNR, CDR2 FQNEAQ (reference sequence). The CDR3 DNA sequence: TGTGCCAGCAGCTTATACAGGGGTATTGAAAAACTGTTTTTT. It yields the protein CASSLYRGIEKLFF. The full variable domain, with the rest looked up from reference TRBV7-9 and TRBJ1-4, is DTGVSQNPRHKITKRGQNVTFRCDPISEHNRLYWYRQTLGQGPEFLTYFQNEAQLEKSRLLSDRFSAERPKGSFSTLEIQRTEQGDSAMYLCASSLYRGIEKLFFGSGTQLSVL.

The chain combines TRBV18 with TRBJ1-6; D might be TRBD1 (5 bases). The CDR3 length is 17 residues. Trimming took off 3 bases at V and 8 bases at J, with 20 bases between the two ends. Per germline, CDR1 KGHSH and CDR2 LQKENI. The DNA of the CDR3 is TGTGCCAGCTCACCCTCGGGAGGGGATGGGCCAGATTCACCCCTCCACTTT. As protein: CASSPSGGDGPDSPLHF.

The chain couples TRBV4-1 to TRBJ2-1; no definite D call. Germline lookup yields CDR1 MGHRA and CDR2 YSYEKL. The CDR3 spans 15 residues. The V gene lost 4 bases and the J gene lost 5 bases, with 15 bases spanning the gap. CDR3 residues: CASSPSHNPNNEQFF. Here the CDR3 DNA reads TGCGCCAGCAGCCCCTCCCATAATCCGAACAATGAGCAGTTCTTC.

V and J are TRBV3-1 and TRBJ1-1; TRBD1 is a possible D gene (5 bases). Looked up from germline, CDR1 is LGHDT and CDR2 is YNNKEL (reference sequence). V dropped 8 bases and J dropped 4 bases, with 17 bases sitting between them. This CDR3 spans 14 amino acids. The CDR3: CASGVRGRRTEAFF. The CDR3 DNA reads TGTGCCAGCGGGGTTAGGGGACGGCGCACTGAAGCTTTCTTT.

The chain carries TRBV7-9 and TRBJ2-1; D uncertain. The germline gives CDR1 SEHNR, CDR2 FQNEAQ (reference sequence). V gave up 2 bases and J gave up 1 base, with 6 bases separating them. This CDR3 has 14 amino acids. The CDR3 region has the DNA TGTGCCAGCAGCTTACCGGTTTCCTACAATGAGCAGTTCTTC. This sequence encodes CASSLPVSYNEQFF.

In regard to this clonotype: This is likely a read error, given that the CDR3 carries no conserved phenylalanine or tryptophan at its end. The genes are TRBV4-2 and TRBJ2-5; 8 bases are a match to TRBD1. The CDR3 spans 13 residues. The ends lost 6 bases at V and 3 bases at J; junction bases unmatched: 3. Germline assignment: CDR1 LGHNA and CDR2 YNFKEQ. The CDR3 region has the DNA TGTGCCAGCAGGCAGACAGGGGAAGAGACCCAGTACCTC. It translates to CASRQTGEETQYL.

The chain joins TRBV4-1 to TRBJ1-5; D possibly corresponds to TRBD1 (5 bases). CDR1 is MGHRA, CDR2 YSYEKL, per germline. The CDR3 runs 20 residues. The V gene lost 0 bases and the J gene lost 1 base, with 22 bases spanning the gap. The DNA of the CDR3 is TGCGCCAGCAGCCAAGATACATGGACACTGCTCCCGGGGAGCAATCAGCCCCAGCATTTT. This gives the protein CASSQDTWTLLPGSNQPQHF.

The chain combines TRBV28 with TRBJ2-1, with D unresolved. Germline V gene data show CDR1 as MDHEN and CDR2 as SYDVKM. V was shortened by 3 bases and J by 9 bases, with 12 bases between the two germline ends. The CDR3 contains 13 residues. This chain's CDR3 is CASSFNPVGEQFF. CDR3 bases: TGTGCCAGCAGTTTCAACCCGGTGGGTGAGCAGTTCTTC.

This chain connects TRBV6-1 to TRBJ2-2, with D possibly being TRBD1 or TRBD2 (6 bases each). Germline V lookup: CDR1 MNHNS, CDR2 SASEGT. Deletions cut 3 bases from V and 7 bases from J, with 21 bases between. This CDR3 is built from 17 residues. CDR3 residues: CASSDEGVQGRNGELFF. DNA for the CDR3: TGTGCCAGCAGTGACGAAGGTGTCCAGGGGAGGAACGGGGAGCTGTTTTTT.

The chain combines TRBV24-1 with TRBJ2-3; D unresolved. The CDR3 spans 13 residues. CDR1 is KGHDR and CDR2 is SFDVKD in the germline V gene. V was cut by 9 bases and J by 4 bases, with 13 bases left in between. The CDR3 here is CATSTPWADTQYF. In nucleotides, the CDR3 is TGTGCCACCTCCACGCCGTGGGCAGATACGCAGTATTTT.

This clonotype was recorded a few times. The chain uses TRBV27 and TRBJ2-1; 8 bases map to TRBD2. The trim removed 4 bases at V and 7 bases at J, leaving 3 bases unmatched. The CDR3 contains 13 residues. Germline loops: CDR1 MNHEY, CDR2 SMNVEV (reference sequence). The DNA of the CDR3 is TGTGCCAGCAGTTCGCGGGGGGCGAATGAGCAGTTCTTC. The encoded protein is CASSSRGANEQFF.